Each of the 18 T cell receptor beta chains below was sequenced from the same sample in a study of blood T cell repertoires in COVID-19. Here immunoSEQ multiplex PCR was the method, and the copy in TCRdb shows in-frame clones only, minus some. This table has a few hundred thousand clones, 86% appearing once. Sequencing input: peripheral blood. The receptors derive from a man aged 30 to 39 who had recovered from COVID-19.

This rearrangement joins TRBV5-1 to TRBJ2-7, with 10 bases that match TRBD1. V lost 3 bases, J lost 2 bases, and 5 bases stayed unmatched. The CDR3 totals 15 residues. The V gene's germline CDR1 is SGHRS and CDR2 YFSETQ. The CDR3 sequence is CASSSRQGAAYEQYF. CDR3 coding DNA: TGCGCCAGCAGCTCGAGACAGGGGGCTGCCTACGAGCAGTACTTC.

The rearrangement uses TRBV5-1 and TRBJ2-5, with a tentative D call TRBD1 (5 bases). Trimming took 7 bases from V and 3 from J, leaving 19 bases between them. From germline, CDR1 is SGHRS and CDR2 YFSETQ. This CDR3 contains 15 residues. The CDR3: CASRTTGLKEETQYF. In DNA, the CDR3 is TGCGCCAGCCGGACAACGGGCTTAAAGGAAGAGACCCAGTACTTC.

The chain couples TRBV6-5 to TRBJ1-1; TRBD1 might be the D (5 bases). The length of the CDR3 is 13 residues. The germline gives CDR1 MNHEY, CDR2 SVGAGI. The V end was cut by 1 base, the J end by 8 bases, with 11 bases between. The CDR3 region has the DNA TGTGCCAGCAGTTACTTCGGGACTTTAGAAGCTTTCTTT. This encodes CASSYFGTLEAFF.

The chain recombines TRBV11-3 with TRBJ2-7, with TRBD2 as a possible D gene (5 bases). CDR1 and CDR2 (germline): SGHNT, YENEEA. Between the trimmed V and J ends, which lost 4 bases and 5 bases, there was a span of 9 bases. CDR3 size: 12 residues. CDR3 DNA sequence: TGTGCCAGCAGCTCCCGGAGGAACGAGCAGTACTTC. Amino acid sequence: CASSSRRNEQYF.

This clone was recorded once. The CDR3: CATSPDRGQYSYGYTF. The CDR3 nucleotides are TGTGCCACCAGCCCGGACCGAGGGCAGTACTCCTATGGCTACACCTTC. The chain uses TRBV15 and TRBJ1-2; D not resolved. The CDR3 has 16 residues. Trimming stripped 5 bases from V and 4 bases from J, with 20 bases between. Germline loops: CDR1 LNHNV, CDR2 YYDKDF (reference sequence). The entire variable domain, with the rest obtained from reference TRBV15 and TRBJ1-2, is as follows: DAMVIQNPRYQVTQFGKPVTLSCSQTLNHNVMYWYQQKSSQAPKLLFHYYDKDFNNEADTPDNFQSRRPNTSFCFLDIRSPGLGDTAMYLCATSPDRGQYSYGYTFGSGTRLTVV.

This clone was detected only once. The CDR3 sequence is CASIGPLRGGLEQYF. CDR3 DNA: TGTGCCAGCATCGGACCCCTGCGGGGGGGGTTGGAGCAGTACTTC. The chain carries TRBV5-6 and TRBJ2-7, with 9 bases lining up with TRBD2. The ends lost 6 bases at V and 7 bases at J; junction bases unmatched: 14. The CDR3 length is 15 residues. The germline CDR1 and CDR2 sequences are SGHDT and YYEEEE.

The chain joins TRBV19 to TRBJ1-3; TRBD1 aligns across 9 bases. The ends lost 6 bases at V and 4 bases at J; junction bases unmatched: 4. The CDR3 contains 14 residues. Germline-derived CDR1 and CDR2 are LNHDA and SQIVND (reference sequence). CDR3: CASRWTGVGNTIYF. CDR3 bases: TGTGCCAGTAGATGGACAGGGGTCGGAAACACCATATATTTT.

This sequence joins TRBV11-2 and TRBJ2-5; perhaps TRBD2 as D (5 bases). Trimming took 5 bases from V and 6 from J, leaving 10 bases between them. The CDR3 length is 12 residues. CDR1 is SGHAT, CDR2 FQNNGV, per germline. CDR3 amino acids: CASSTPGKTQYF. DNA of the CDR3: TGTGCCAGCAGCACGCCGGGAAAGACCCAGTACTTC.

This CDR3 reads CASSRSGEQYF. The CDR3 nucleotides read TGTGCCAGCAGCCGCTCAGGCGAGCAGTACTTC. This chain joins TRBV3-1 (or the pseudogene TRBV3-2) and TRBJ2-7, with D unclear. Trimming removed 4 bases at V and 6 bases at J, with 7 bases between. This CDR3 is 11 amino acids long. Germline-derived CDR1 and CDR2 are LGHDT and YNNKEL (reference sequence).

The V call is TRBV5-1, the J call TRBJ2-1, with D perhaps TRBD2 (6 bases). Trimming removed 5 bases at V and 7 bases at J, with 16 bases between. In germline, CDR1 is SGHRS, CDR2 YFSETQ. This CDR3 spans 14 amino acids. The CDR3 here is CASRTAGMGNEQFF. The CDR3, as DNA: TGCGCCAGCAGAACGGCGGGGATGGGTAATGAGCAGTTCTTC. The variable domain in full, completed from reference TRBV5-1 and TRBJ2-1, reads KAGVTQTPRYLIKTRGQQVTLSCSPISGHRSVSWYQQTPGQGLQFLFEYFSETQRNKGNFPGRFSGRQFSNSRSEMNVSTLELGDSALYLCASRTAGMGNEQFFGPGTRLTVL.

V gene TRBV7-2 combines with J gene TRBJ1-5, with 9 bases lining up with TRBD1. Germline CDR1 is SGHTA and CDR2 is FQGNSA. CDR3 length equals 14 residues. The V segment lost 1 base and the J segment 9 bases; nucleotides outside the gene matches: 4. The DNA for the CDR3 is TGTGCCAGCAGCTTAGACGGACAGGGGCGGCCCCAGCATTTT. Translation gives CASSLDGQGRPQHF. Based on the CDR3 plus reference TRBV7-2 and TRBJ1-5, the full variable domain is GAGVSQSPSNKVTEKGKDVELRCDPISGHTALYWYRQSLGQGLEFLIYFQGNSAPDKSGLPSDRFSAERTGGSVSTLTIQRTQQEDSAVYLCASSLDGQGRPQHFGDGTRLSIL.

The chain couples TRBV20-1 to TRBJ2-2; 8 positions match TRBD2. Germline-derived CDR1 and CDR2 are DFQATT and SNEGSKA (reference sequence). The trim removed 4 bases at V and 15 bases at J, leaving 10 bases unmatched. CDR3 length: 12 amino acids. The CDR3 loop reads CSAIEETSEVFF. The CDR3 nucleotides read TGCAGTGCTATTGAAGAGACTAGCGAGGTGTTTTTT.

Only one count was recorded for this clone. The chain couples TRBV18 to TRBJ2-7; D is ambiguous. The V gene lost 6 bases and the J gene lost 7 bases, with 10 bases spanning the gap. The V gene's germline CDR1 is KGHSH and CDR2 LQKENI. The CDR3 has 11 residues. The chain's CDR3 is CASSPAREQYF. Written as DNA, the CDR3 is TGTGCCAGCTCCCCTGCGAGGGAGCAGTACTTC. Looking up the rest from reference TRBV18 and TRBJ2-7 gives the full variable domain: NAGVMQNPRHLVRRRGQEARLRCSPMKGHSHVYWYRQLPEEGLKFMVYLQKENIIDESGMPKERFSAEFPKEGPSILRIQQVVRGDSAAYFCASSPAREQYFGPGTRLTVT.

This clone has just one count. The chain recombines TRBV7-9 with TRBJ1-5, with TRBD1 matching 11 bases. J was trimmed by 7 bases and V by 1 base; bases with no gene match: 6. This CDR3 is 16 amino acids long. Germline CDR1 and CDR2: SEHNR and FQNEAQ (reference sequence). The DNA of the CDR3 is TGTGCCAGCAGCTTAGTCAGGGACAGGGGGTGGCAGCCCCAGCATTTT. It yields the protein CASSLVRDRGWQPQHF.

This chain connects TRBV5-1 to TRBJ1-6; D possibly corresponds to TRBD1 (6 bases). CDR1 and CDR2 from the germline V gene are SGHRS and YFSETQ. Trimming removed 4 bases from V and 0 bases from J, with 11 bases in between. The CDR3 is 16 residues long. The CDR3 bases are TGCGCCAGCAGCGCAGGACAGAACTCCTATAATTCACCCCTCCACTTT. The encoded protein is CASSAGQNSYNSPLHF.

The CDR3: CASSPLTSVETQYF. The CDR3, as DNA: TGTGCCAGCAGCCCACTGACTAGCGTAGAGACCCAGTACTTC. The chain has TRBV7-2 and TRBJ2-5, with TRBD2 matching over 8 bases. The CDR3 sequence is 14 residues long. Per germline, CDR1 SGHTA and CDR2 FQGNSA. Trimming removed 5 bases from V and 4 bases from J; junction bases left unmatched: 6. Drawing the rest from reference TRBV7-2 and TRBJ2-5, the complete variable domain is GAGVSQSPSNKVTEKGKDVELRCDPISGHTALYWYRQSLGQGLEFLIYFQGNSAPDKSGLPSDRFSAERTGGSVSTLTIQRTQQEDSAVYLCASSPLTSVETQYFGPGTRLLVL.

CDR3 coding DNA: TGCGCCAGCACCCGGACAGGGGGCCTCTCTGGAAACACCATATATTTT. Protein sequence: CASTRTGGLSGNTIYF. The rearrangement joins TRBV5-1 to TRBJ1-3; 11 nucleotides line up with TRBD1. The CDR3 runs 16 residues. J was trimmed by 0 bases and V by 6 bases; bases with no gene match: 5. The germline V gene has CDR1 SGHRS and CDR2 YFSETQ.

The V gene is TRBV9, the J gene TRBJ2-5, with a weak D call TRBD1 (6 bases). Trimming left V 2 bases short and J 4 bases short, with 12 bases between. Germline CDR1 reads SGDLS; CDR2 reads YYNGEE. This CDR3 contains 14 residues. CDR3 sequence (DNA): TGTGCCAGCAGCGTGACAAACAGGGTAGAGACCCAGTACTTC. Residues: CASSVTNRVETQYF. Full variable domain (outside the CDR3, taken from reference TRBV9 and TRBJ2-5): DSGVTQTPKHLITATGQRVTLRCSPRSGDLSVYWYQQSLDQGLQFLIQYYNGEERAKGNILERFSAQQFPDLHSELNLSSLELGDSALYFCASSVTNRVETQYFGPGTRLLVL.